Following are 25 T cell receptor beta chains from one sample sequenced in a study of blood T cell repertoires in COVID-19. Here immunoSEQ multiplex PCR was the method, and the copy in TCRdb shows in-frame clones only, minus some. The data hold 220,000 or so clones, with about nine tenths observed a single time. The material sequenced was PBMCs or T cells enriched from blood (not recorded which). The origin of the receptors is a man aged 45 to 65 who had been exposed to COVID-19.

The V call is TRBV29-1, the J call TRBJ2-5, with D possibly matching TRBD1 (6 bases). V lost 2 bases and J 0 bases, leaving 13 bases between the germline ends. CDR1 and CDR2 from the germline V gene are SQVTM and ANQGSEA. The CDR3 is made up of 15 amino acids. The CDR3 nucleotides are TGCAGCGTTGAATCCTGGAGGACAGACCAAGAGACCCAGTACTTC. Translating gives CSVESWRTDQETQYF.

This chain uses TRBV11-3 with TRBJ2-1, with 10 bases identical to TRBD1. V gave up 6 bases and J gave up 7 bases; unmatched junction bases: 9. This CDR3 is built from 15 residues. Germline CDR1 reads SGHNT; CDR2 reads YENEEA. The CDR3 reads CASSRAGTGDNEQFF. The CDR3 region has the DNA TGTGCCAGCAGTCGAGCCGGGACAGGGGATAATGAGCAGTTCTTC.

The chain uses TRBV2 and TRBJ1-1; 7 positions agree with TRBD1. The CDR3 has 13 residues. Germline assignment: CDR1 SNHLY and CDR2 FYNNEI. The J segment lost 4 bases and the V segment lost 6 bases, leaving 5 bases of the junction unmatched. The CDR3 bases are TGTGCCAGCAGCGGTACAGGGGCCACTGAAGCTTTCTTT. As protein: CASSGTGATEAFF.

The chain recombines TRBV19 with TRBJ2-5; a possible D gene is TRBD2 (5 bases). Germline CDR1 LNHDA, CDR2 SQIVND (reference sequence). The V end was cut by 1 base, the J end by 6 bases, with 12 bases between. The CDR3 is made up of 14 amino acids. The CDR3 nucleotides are TGTGCCAGTAGTATAGGCCGGCGGGCAAAGACCCAGTACTTC. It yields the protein CASSIGRRAKTQYF.

The CDR3, as DNA: TGTGCCAGCAGCCGGACAGGGAGTGGAAACACCATATATTTT. Translation: CASSRTGSGNTIYF. The chain has TRBV28 and TRBJ1-3; 8 bases fit TRBD1. CDR1 is MDHEN, CDR2 SYDVKM, per germline. This CDR3 contains 14 residues. After removal of 6 bases from V and 3 bases from J, the junction contained 4 bases not matched to a gene.

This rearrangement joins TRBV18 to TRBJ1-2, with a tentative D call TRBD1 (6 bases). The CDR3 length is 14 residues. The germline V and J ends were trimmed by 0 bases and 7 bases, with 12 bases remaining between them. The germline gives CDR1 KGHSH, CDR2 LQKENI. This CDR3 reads CASSPPVRGGGYTF. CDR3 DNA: TGTGCCAGCTCACCACCGGTCAGGGGTGGTGGCTACACCTTC.

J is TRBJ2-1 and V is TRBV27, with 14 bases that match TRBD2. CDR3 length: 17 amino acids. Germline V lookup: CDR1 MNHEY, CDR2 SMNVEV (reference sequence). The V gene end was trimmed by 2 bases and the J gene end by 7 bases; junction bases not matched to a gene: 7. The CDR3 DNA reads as TGTGCCAGCAGTTTAAATCGTGGGACTAGCGGGGGTAATGAGCAGTTCTTC. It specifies CASSLNRGTSGGNEQFF.

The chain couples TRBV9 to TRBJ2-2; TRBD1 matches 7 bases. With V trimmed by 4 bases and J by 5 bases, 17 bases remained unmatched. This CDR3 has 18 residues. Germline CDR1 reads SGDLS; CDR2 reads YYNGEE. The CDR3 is CASSTSWTGTSRTGELFF. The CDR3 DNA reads TGTGCCAGCAGCACCTCTTGGACAGGAACCTCGAGAACCGGGGAGCTGTTTTTT. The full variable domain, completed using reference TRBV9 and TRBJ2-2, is DSGVTQTPKHLITATGQRVTLRCSPRSGDLSVYWYQQSLDQGLQFLIQYYNGEERAKGNILERFSAQQFPDLHSELNLSSLELGDSALYFCASSTSWTGTSRTGELFFGEGSRLTVL.

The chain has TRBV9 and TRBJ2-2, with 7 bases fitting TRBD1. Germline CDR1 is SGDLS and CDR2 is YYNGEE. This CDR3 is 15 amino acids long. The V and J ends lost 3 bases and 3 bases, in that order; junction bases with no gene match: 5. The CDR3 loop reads CASSDHRGHTGELFF. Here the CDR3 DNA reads TGTGCCAGCAGCGATCACAGGGGACACACCGGGGAGCTGTTTTTT.

CDR3 residues: CASRDPGGTGELFF. The CDR3 nucleotides are TGTGCCAGCAGAGACCCAGGGGGGACCGGGGAGCTGTTTTTT. The chain combines TRBV6-4 with TRBJ2-2, with D possibly matching TRBD1 (7 bases). The germline V gene encodes CDR1 MRHNA and CDR2 SNTAGT. This CDR3 is 14 amino acids long. V lost 6 bases to trimming and J lost 5 bases, with 13 bases between them.

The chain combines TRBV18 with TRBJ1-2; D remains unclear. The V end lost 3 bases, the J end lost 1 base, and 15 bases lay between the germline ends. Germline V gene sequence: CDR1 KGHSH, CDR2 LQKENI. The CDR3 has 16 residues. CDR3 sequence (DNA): TGTGCCAGCTCACCGACCGCGAGACATGATAACTATGGCTACACCTTC. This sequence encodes CASSPTARHDNYGYTF.

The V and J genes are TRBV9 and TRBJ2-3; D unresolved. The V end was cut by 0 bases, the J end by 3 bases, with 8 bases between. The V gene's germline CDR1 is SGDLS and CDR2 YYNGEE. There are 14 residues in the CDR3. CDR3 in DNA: TGTGCCAGCAGCGTAGGGCCTTTTACAGATACGCAGTATTTT. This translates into CASSVGPFTDTQYF.

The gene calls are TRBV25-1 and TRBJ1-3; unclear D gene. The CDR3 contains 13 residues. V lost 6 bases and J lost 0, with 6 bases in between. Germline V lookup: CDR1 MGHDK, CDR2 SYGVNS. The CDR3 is CASRDYSGNTIYF. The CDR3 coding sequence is TGTGCCAGCAGGGACTACTCTGGAAACACCATATATTTT.

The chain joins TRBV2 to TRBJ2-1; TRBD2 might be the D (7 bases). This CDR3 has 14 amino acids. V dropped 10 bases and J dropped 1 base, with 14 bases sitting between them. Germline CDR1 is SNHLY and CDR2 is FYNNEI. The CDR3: CANAGEGSYNEQFF. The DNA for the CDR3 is TGTGCCAACGCAGGGGAGGGATCCTACAATGAGCAGTTCTTC. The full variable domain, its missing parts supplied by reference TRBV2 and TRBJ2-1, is EPEVTQTPSHQVTQMGQEVILRCVPISNHLYFYWYRQILGQKVEFLVSFYNNEISEKSEIFDDQFSVERPDGSNFTLKIRSTKLEDSAMYFCANAGEGSYNEQFFGPGTRLTVL.

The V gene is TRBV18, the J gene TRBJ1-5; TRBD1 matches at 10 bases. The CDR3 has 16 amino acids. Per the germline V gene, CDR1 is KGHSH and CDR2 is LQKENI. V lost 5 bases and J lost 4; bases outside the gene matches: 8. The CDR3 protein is CASSSVDRGGNQPQHF. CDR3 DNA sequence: TGTGCCAGCTCATCCGTGGACAGGGGGGGAAATCAGCCCCAGCATTTT.

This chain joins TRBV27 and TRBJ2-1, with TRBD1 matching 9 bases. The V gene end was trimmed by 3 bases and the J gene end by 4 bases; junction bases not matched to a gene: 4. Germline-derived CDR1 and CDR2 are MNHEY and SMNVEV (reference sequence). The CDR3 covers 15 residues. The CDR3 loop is CASSFIGQGYNEQFF. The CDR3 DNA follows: TGTGCCAGCAGTTTTATAGGACAGGGGTACAATGAGCAGTTCTTC.

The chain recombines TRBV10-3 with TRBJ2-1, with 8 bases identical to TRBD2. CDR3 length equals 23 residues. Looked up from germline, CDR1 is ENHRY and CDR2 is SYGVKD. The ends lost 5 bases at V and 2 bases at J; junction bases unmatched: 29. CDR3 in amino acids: CAISTTKAGDRGGMLKAYNEQFF. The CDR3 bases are TGTGCCATCAGTACGACTAAAGCGGGAGATCGCGGGGGGATGTTAAAGGCCTACAATGAGCAGTTCTTC.

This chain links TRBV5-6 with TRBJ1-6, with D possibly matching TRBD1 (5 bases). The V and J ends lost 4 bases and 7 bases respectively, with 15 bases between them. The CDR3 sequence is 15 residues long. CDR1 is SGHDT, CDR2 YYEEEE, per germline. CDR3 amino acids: CASSLLQVSNSPLHF. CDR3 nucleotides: TGTGCCAGCAGCCTTCTACAGGTTTCGAATTCACCCCTCCACTTT.

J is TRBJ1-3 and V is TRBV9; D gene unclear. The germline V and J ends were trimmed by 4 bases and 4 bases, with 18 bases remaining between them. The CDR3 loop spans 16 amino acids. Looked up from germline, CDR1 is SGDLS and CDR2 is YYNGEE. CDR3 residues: CASSPQSTLSGNTIYF. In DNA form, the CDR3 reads TGTGCCAGCAGCCCGCAATCAACTCTTTCAGGAAACACCATATATTTT.

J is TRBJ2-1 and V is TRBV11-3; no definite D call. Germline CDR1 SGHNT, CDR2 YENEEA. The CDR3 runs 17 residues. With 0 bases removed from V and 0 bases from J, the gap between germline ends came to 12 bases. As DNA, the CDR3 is TGTGCCAGCAGCTTAGAGTATTTTCCGAGCTCCTACAATGAGCAGTTCTTC. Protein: CASSLEYFPSSYNEQFF.

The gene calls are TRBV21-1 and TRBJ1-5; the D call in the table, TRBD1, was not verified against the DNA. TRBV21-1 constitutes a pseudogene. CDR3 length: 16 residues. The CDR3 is CASSTPRGWSNQPQHF. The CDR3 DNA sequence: TGTGCCAGCAGCACTCCTAGGGGTTGGAGTAATCAGCCCCAGCATTTT.

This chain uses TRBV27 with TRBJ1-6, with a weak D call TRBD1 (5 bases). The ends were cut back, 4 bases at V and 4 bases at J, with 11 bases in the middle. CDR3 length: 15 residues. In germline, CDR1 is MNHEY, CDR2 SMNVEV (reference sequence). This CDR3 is CASSYTTGYNSPLHF. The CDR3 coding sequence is TGTGCCAGCAGTTACACTACAGGATATAATTCACCCCTCCACTTT.

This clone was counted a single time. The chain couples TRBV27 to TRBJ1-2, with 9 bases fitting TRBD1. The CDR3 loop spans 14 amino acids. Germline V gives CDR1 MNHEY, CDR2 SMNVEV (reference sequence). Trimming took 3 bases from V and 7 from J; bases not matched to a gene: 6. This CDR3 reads CASSFVDRGSGYTF. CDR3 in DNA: TGTGCCAGCAGTTTCGTGGACAGGGGTTCTGGCTACACCTTC.

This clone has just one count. The CDR3 region is CASSPQREYEQFF. Here the CDR3 DNA reads TGTGCCAGCTCCCCCCAGAGGGAATACGAGCAGTTCTTC. The V gene is TRBV18, the J gene TRBJ2-1, with D possibly TRBD2 on 5 matching bases. In germline, CDR1 is KGHSH, CDR2 LQKENI. Trimming took off 6 bases at V and 10 bases at J, with 16 bases between the two ends. The CDR3 is 13 residues long. Full variable domain (missing parts from reference TRBV18 and TRBJ2-1): NAGVMQNPRHLVRRRGQEARLRCSPMKGHSHVYWYRQLPEEGLKFMVYLQKENIIDESGMPKERFSAEFPKEGPSILRIQQVVRGDSAAYFCASSPQREYEQFFGPGTRLTVL.

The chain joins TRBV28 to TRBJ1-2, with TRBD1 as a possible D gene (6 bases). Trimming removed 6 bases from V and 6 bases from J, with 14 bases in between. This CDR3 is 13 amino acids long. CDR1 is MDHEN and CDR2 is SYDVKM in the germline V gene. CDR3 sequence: CASSETTGHGYTF. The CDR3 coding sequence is TGTGCCAGCAGCGAGACCACAGGGCATGGCTACACCTTC.